Listed below are T cell receptor beta chains from one sample, sequenced in a study of blood T cell repertoires in COVID-19. Data came from immunoSEQ multiplex PCR; TCRdb stores just in-frame clones and leaves some out. The sample consists of a few hundred thousand clones, 65% to 90% of them appearing once. The source material was peripheral blood. The receptor set was obtained from a middle-aged man with acute or convalescent COVID-19. The CDR3 runs from the conserved cysteine through the conserved F or W. Fields, in order: J gene, V gene, D gene, clone size, CDR3 DNA, CDR3 protein. A D gene is named only where the DNA matches it firmly. Not all rows give a size; the values are once, few, many and, for expanded clones, a class.

>TRBJ2-5|TRBV10-1|TRBD2|NA
TGCGCCAGCATGATAGGACTAGCGGGGGGCCCGGGAACCCAGTACTTC
CASMIGLAGGPGTQYF
>TRBJ1-1|TRBV3-1/TRBV3-2|NA|NA
TGTGCCAGCAGCCCCACCGGACAGCTCACTGAAGCTTTCTTT
CASSPTGQLTEAFF
>TRBJ2-7|TRBV7-9|TRBD1|once
TGTGCCAGCACCCGCCAGACAGGGGGTAGGGTATACGAGCAGTACTTC
CASTRQTGGRVYEQYF
>TRBJ1-1|TRBV5-1|TRBD1|NA
TGCGCCAGCAGCCCGACAGGGACGGACACTGAAGCTTTCTTT
CASSPTGTDTEAFF
>TRBJ1-4|TRBV19|NA|NA
TGTGCCAGTTGTATCCCGACTGTCGGTGAACTGTTTTTT
CASCIPTVGELFF
>TRBJ2-7|TRBV18|TRBD1|once
TGTGCCAGCTCACCAGGGACAGGGAGCTACGAGCAGTACTTC
CASSPGTGSYEQYF
>TRBJ1-1|TRBV19|NA|NA
TGTGCCAGTAGTATGAGGGCAGCCCCAAACACTGAAGCTTTCTTT
CASSMRAAPNTEAFF
>TRBJ1-2|TRBV27|TRBD1|NA
TGTGCCAGCAGTCCCAAAGACAGGGCCGGACTCACCTTC
CASSPKDRAGLTF
>TRBJ1-2|TRBV7-9|NA|NA
TGTGCCAGCAGCTTATGGGAGGGGCCTAGCTATGGCTACACCTTC
CASSLWEGPSYGYTF
>TRBJ1-2|TRBV6-4|NA|NA
TGTGCCAGCAGTCCCGGGACTATTAACTATGGCTACACCTTC
CASSPGTINYGYTF
>TRBJ2-7|TRBV4-1|TRBD1|once
TGCGCCAGCAGCCTAGTCCCGGACAGGACCTACGAGCAGTACTTC
CASSLVPDRTYEQYF
>TRBJ2-1|TRBV7-9|TRBD1|NA
TGTGCCAGCAGCTTCACCCACGGGACAGGGGATAGAGATGAGCAGTTCTTC
CASSFTHGTGDRDEQFF
>TRBJ2-3|TRBV29-1|TRBD2|NA
TGCAGCGTTGTCGGGGGGGCTAAAGATACGCAGTATTTT
CSVVGGAKDTQYF
>TRBJ1-5|TRBV21-1|NA|once
TGTGCCAGCAGCAGGGGGGGGGCGAGCAATCAGCCCCAGCATTTT
CASSRGGASNQPQHF
>TRBJ2-5|TRBV29-1|NA|few
TGCAGCGTCAGAGGCACTAGCCCCGAAGGGACCCAGTACTTC
CSVRGTSPEGTQYF
>TRBJ1-5|TRBV9|NA|NA
TGTGCCAGCAGCGTAGGAGTCACGAGCAATCAGCCCCAGCATTTT
CASSVGVTSNQPQHF
>TRBJ1-1|TRBV5-1|TRBD1|NA
TGCGCCAGCAGCGGACAGGGGACCACTGAAGCTTTCTTT
CASSGQGTTEAFF
>TRBJ1-2|TRBV2|TRBD1|NA
TGTGCCAGCAGTGGGACAGGGGGCGACTATGGCTACACCTTC
CASSGTGGDYGYTF
>TRBJ2-3|TRBV5-1|TRBD2|NA
TGCGCCAGCAGCTTGGCCGGGGGGACCACAGATACGCAGTATTTT
CASSLAGGTTDTQYF
>TRBJ1-2|TRBV5-6|TRBD1|NA
TGTGCCAGCATCGGGACGGGACAGGTTCGGTTCTATGGCTACACCTTC
CASIGTGQVRFYGYTF
>TRBJ1-1|TRBV5-4|NA|NA
TGTGCCAGCAGCTTGGATTTATTTGTACAAAACACTGAAGCTTTCTTT
CASSLDLFVQNTEAFF
>TRBJ1-1|TRBV2|TRBD1|NA
TGTGCCAGCAGTGTACAGGGGGGGACCACTGAAGCTTTCTTT
CASSVQGGTTEAFF
>TRBJ2-1|TRBV3-1/TRBV3-2|NA|NA
TGTGCCAGCACGGAGACTAGGACATACAATGAGCAGTTCTTC
CASTETRTYNEQFF
>TRBJ2-1|TRBV5-4|TRBD2|once
TGTGCCAGCAGCTTGGGGACTAGCGGATACAATGAGCAGTTCTTC
CASSLGTSGYNEQFF
>TRBJ2-1|TRBV7-9|TRBD2|NA
TGTGCCAGCAGCTCAGGACTAGCGGGGGGGCCCTCCTACAATGAGCAGTTCTTC
CASSSGLAGGPSYNEQFF
>TRBJ2-7|TRBV6-6|NA|NA
TGTGCCAGCAGTTATTCGGACACCGCCTACGAGCAGTACTTC
CASSYSDTAYEQYF
>TRBJ1-6|TRBV6-5|TRBD1|NA
TGTGCCAGCAGTTACGGGGGACAGGGTCGATCACCCCTCCACTTT
CASSYGGQGRSPLHF
>TRBJ1-3|TRBV2|TRBD1|few
TGTGCCAGCAGGGGACAGGATCTCTCTGGAAACACCATATATTTT
CASRGQDLSGNTIYF
>TRBJ1-2|TRBV28|NA|NA
TGTGCCAGCGTAAAGGGGGGGCGTTATGGCTACACCTTC
CASVKGGRYGYTF
>TRBJ1-3|TRBV7-6|TRBD1|NA
TGTGCCAGCAGCTTAATCTCAGGGGGCGGCAACACCATATATTTT
CASSLISGGGNTIYF
>TRBJ2-7|TRBV11-2|NA|NA
TGTGCCAGCAGCCCTCGGGGCGAGCAGTACTTC
CASSPRGEQYF
>TRBJ1-6|TRBV9|NA|NA
TGTGCCAGCAGCGGAGGACACATTAATTCACCCCTCCACTTT
CASSGGHINSPLHF
>TRBJ1-1|TRBV6-5|NA|NA
TGTGCCAGCAGTTACACGGATCCGGGTGAAGCTTTCTTT
CASSYTDPGEAFF